This record looks at one TCR beta chain sequence and its context. This record comes from a study of cytomegalovirus exposure and HLA in healthy donors. Both 60 Vbeta primers and 13 Jbeta primers went into the PCR. Assay: immunoSEQ multiplex PCR; the TCRdb copy retains only in-frame clones and omits some. The sample consists of approximately 140,000 clones, 79% of them appearing once. The germline V gene encodes CDR1 SGHTA and CDR2 FQGNSA. Trimming took 4 bases from V and 4 from J, leaving 16 bases between them. The CDR3 contains 15 residues. Material for sequencing was PBMCs. The genes are TRBV7-2 and TRBJ1-2, with TRBD1 as a possible D gene (6 bases). This clonotype was obtained from a man aged 18 to 29 in good health and CMV-seronegative. Here the CDR3 reads CASSSRGRSIYGYTF. The CDR3 DNA is TGTGCCAGCAGCTCCAGGGGACGTAGTATCTATGGCTACACCTTC.